What follows are 11 T cell receptor beta chains derived from one specimen sequenced in a study of shared clonotypes between healthy human individuals. This table comes from immunoSEQ multiplex PCR, and its TCRdb copy is limited to in-frame clones, with some not included. The sample holds around 2.1 million clones; 90% to 95% are singletons and the top ten take 1.5% to 2%. Terminally differentiated effector memory CD45RA+ cells were excluded by CCR7 positive selection of CD45RO-negative cells. The specimen was naive CD8+ T cells from PBMCs. The receptor set was obtained from a man aged 18-30 years in good health. Some clones in this sample may be carry-over from other donors' samples.

The chain joins TRBV23-1 to TRBJ1-4, with D perhaps matching TRBD1 (6 bases). Being an ORF, TRBV23-1 has a function that is uncertain. V lost 2 bases, J lost 13 bases, and 20 bases lay in between. The CDR3 sequence is 15 residues long. In DNA, the CDR3 is TGCGCCAGCAGTCAACCCCAGGGGCCATCAGACACACTGTTTTTT. This codes for CASSQPQGPSDTLFF.

The J gene is TRBJ1-5, the V gene TRBV28; D is unclear. Germline V gene sequence: CDR1 MDHEN, CDR2 SYDVKM. V shed 5 bases and J shed 0 bases, with 20 bases lying between them. CDR3 length equals 18 residues. In DNA form, the CDR3 reads TGTGCCAGCAGTGATCCGGGCCTCTCCGTTTATAGCAATCAGCCCCAGCATTTT. It yields the protein CASSDPGLSVYSNQPQHF. The whole variable domain, remainder taken from reference TRBV28 and TRBJ1-5, is DVKVTQSSRYLVKRTGEKVFLECVQDMDHENMFWYRQDPGLGLRLIYFSYDVKMKEKGDIPEGYSVSREKKERFSLILESASTNQTSMYLCASSDPGLSVYSNQPQHFGDGTRLSIL.

With regard to this clone: The sample contains more than one DNA sequence encoding this CDR3. V usage is TRBV30 and J usage is TRBJ2-5; D is unclear. There are 12 residues in the CDR3. V shed 0 bases and J shed 5 bases, with 7 bases lying between them. Germline V gives CDR1 GTSNPN, CDR2 SVGIG (reference sequence). CDR3 sequence: CAWSVSRETQYF. CDR3 in DNA: TGTGCCTGGAGTGTTTCCCGGGAGACCCAGTACTTC. Full variable domain (rest looked up from reference TRBV30 and TRBJ2-5): SQTIHQWPATLVQPVGSPLSLECTVEGTSNPNLYWYRQAAGRGLQLLFYSVGIGQISSEVPQNLSASRPQDRQFILSSKKLLLSDSGFYLCAWSVSRETQYFGPGTRLLVL.

This clone was recorded only once. The rearrangement uses TRBV27 and TRBJ2-3; D gene uncertain. The CDR3 loop spans 16 amino acids. V lost 5 bases and J lost 0, with 15 bases in between. Germline CDR1 reads MNHEY; CDR2 reads SMNVEV (reference sequence). CDR3 loop: CASSLLKTQSTDTQYF. CDR3 nucleotide sequence: TGTGCCAGCAGTCTATTAAAGACCCAAAGCACAGATACGCAGTATTTT.

The chain uses TRBV9 and TRBJ1-3, with D unresolved. Between the trimmed V and J ends, which lost 3 bases and 4 bases, there was a span of 11 bases. Germline assignment: CDR1 SGDLS and CDR2 YYNGEE. The CDR3 contains 14 residues. This CDR3 reads CASSDGGAGNTIYF. The CDR3 nucleotides are TGTGCCAGCAGCGATGGTGGTGCGGGAAACACCATATATTTT. Full variable domain (outside the CDR3, taken from reference TRBV9 and TRBJ1-3): DSGVTQTPKHLITATGQRVTLRCSPRSGDLSVYWYQQSLDQGLQFLIQYYNGEERAKGNILERFSAQQFPDLHSELNLSSLELGDSALYFCASSDGGAGNTIYFGEGSWLTVV.

The genes are TRBV4-1 and TRBJ1-2, with 7 bases fitting TRBD1. The V and J ends lost 2 bases and 5 bases, in that order; junction bases with no gene match: 11. The CDR3 is 16 amino acids. Germline assignment: CDR1 MGHRA and CDR2 YSYEKL. CDR3 nucleotide sequence: TGCGCCAGCAGCCAATCTCGTGGGACAGACCCATATGGCTACACCTTC. Its translation: CASSQSRGTDPYGYTF.

The CDR3 is CASSFRPDTQYF. The CDR3 bases are TGTGCCAGCAGCTTCCGGCCAGATACGCAGTATTTT. V gene TRBV5-6 combines with J gene TRBJ2-3; no clear D gene. The V end was cut by 2 bases, the J end by 4 bases, with 5 bases between. CDR1 is SGHDT, CDR2 YYEEEE, per germline. This CDR3 is built from 12 residues.

V usage is TRBV27 and J usage is TRBJ2-1, with a tentative D call TRBD2 (5 bases). The CDR3 length is 17 residues. The germline V gene has CDR1 MNHEY and CDR2 SMNVEV (reference sequence). The V gene lost 8 bases and the J gene lost 0 bases, with 20 bases spanning the gap. The CDR3 protein is CASLDSALGSSYNEQFF. In nucleotides, the CDR3 is TGTGCCAGCCTGGATTCTGCCCTTGGGAGCTCCTACAATGAGCAGTTCTTC.

J is TRBJ2-7 and V is TRBV5-1, with a tentative D call TRBD2 (6 bases). V gave up 2 bases and J gave up 1 base, with 13 bases separating them. The CDR3 runs 15 residues. Per the germline V gene, CDR1 is SGHRS and CDR2 is YFSETQ. The CDR3 DNA reads as TGCGCCAGCAGCTTAGGGCCTGGGAGGTCCTACGAGCAGTACTTC. Translated, it gives CASSLGPGRSYEQYF.

The chain combines TRBV4-1 with TRBJ1-1; D is unclear. CDR3 size: 15 residues. The germline CDR1 and CDR2 sequences are MGHRA and YSYEKL. V was pared by 0 bases and J by 4 bases, with 12 bases between. CDR3 sequence reads: CASSQDLARGTEAFF. CDR3 sequence (DNA): TGCGCCAGCAGCCAAGATCTGGCTCGCGGCACTGAAGCTTTCTTT.

With regard to this clone: A junction boundary mismatches the germline segment, possibly from a read error. V is TRBV5-1 and J is TRBJ1-1; 8 nucleotides agree with TRBD1. The CDR3 totals 15 residues. The V gene's germline CDR1 is SGHRS and CDR2 YFSETQ. CDR3 sequence reads: CASTLGQVVNTEAFF. In DNA form, the CDR3 reads TGCGCCAGCACCTTGGGACAGGTGGTGAACACTGAAGCTTTCTTT.